These T cell receptor beta chains were read from a single sample in a study of T-cell reconstitution after alpha-beta-depleted transplantation in children. In TCRdb, the PCR reads were re-called with MiXCR into one record per CDR3 protein. The sample lists 800,000 to 1,000,000 distinct CDR3 sequences; roughly 31% were seen once. Sequenced material: PBMCs, mostly from graft donor cells, taken 360 days after TCRalphabeta/CD19-depleted stem cell transplant. These receptors all stem from a boy in the first two years of life who had a stem cell transplant for SCID, so the T cells may come from the graft donor. CDR3s include the opening cysteine and the closing phenylalanine or tryptophan. D genes are given only for firm matches. Rows may omit the clone size; those that give it use once, few, many or a size class.

v_gene,d_gene,abundance,j_gene,CDR3nt,CDR3aa
TRBV27,TRBD1,NA,TRBJ2-7,TGTGCCAGCAGTTTATCGGGACAGTCCTACGAGCAGTACTTC,CASSLSGQSYEQYF
TRBV11-2,NA,once,TRBJ2-1,TGTGCCAGCAGCTTCGTACGCCTGCCTTACAATGAGCAGTTCTTC,CASSFVRLPYNEQFF
TRBV20-1,TRBD1,NA,TRBJ2-1,TGCAGTGCTAGGGACAGGGGTTTCTACAATGAGCAGTTCTTC,CSARDRGFYNEQFF
TRBV5-8,NA,NA,TRBJ2-1,TGTGCCAGCAGCTTGACGGGCGGTAACTACAATGAGCAGTTCTTC,CASSLTGGNYNEQFF
TRBV6-2/TRBV6-3,TRBD1,NA,TRBJ1-1,TGTGCCAGCAGTTATCCAGGGACAGATCGTAAGGAGACTGAAGCTTTCTTT,CASSYPGTDRKETEAFF
TRBV10-3,NA,few,TRBJ2-1,TGTGCCATCAGTGAGTCACCCGGCACCTCCTACAATGAGCAGTTCTTC,CAISESPGTSYNEQFF
TRBV20-1,NA,NA,TRBJ2-1,TGCAGTGCCCCTCCCTCAGATATTTCTCGGATCTTC,CSAPPSDISRIF
TRBV5-1,NA,NA,TRBJ2-2,TGCGCCAGCAGGAAACAGGGAGGGACCGGGGAGCTGTTTTTT,CASRKQGGTGELFF
TRBV29-1,NA,once,TRBJ1-2,TGCAGCGTTGAAGAGGGACCGAGGGGCTACACCTTC,CSVEEGPRGYTF
TRBV7-3,NA,few,TRBJ2-2,TGTGCCAGCAGCCCCTCCGGAGTTTCAAACCTGTTCGCGAACACCGGGGAGCTGTTTTTT,CASSPSGVSNLFANTGELFF
TRBV29-1,NA,NA,TRBJ2-1,TGCAGCCCCCTTCGGGCCGGTGAGCAGTTCTTC,CSPLRAGEQFF
TRBV4-3,TRBD1,NA,TRBJ2-5,TGCGCCAGCAGCCACCTCGGACAGGGAGAAGAGACCCAGTACTTC,CASSHLGQGEETQYF
TRBV5-1,TRBD1,few,TRBJ2-7,TGCGCCAGCAGCTCGGGACAGCAGTACGAGCAGTACTTC,CASSSGQQYEQYF
TRBV20-1,TRBD1,few,TRBJ2-3,TGCAGTGCTGCCGGGACAGGGTCTATTTCTAGCACAGATACGCAGTATTTT,CSAAGTGSISSTDTQYF
TRBV19,NA,NA,TRBJ1-1,TGTGCCAGTAGTATGGGGGACAAGAACACTGAAGCTTTCTTT,CASSMGDKNTEAFF
TRBV20-1,NA,NA,TRBJ2-5,TGCAGTGCTAATGTCGGAAAAGAGACCCAGTACTTC,CSANVGKETQYF
TRBV15,NA,NA,TRBJ2-1,TGTGCCACCAGCAGAGATCTTCATTGGGAGGACTACAATGAGCAGTTCTTC,CATSRDLHWEDYNEQFF
TRBV20-1,NA,NA,TRBJ1-1,TGCAGTGCTGGGGGTCGGAGGAACACTGAAGCTTTCTTT,CSAGGRRNTEAFF
TRBV4-1,NA,NA,TRBJ1-4,TGCGCCAGCAGCCACCACTCAGGGATTTGGTGGGGTTATGAAAAACTGTTTTTT,CASSHHSGIWWGYEKLFF
TRBV11-2,TRBD1,NA,TRBJ2-7,TGTGCCAGCAGCTCAGACCCGGGACAGAAATACGAGCAGTACTTC,CASSSDPGQKYEQYF
TRBV6-1,TRBD1,NA,TRBJ2-5,TGTGCCAGCAGATTCCCGGGACAGGGAGAGACCCAGTACTTC,CASRFPGQGETQYF
TRBV28,TRBD1,NA,TRBJ2-7,TGTGCCAGCAGTCGAACCCCGGGACAGGGAAACTACGAGCAGTACTTC,CASSRTPGQGNYEQYF
TRBV15,TRBD2,NA,TRBJ2-1,TGTGCCACCAGCAGAGCAGCTAGCGGGCCCCACAATGAGCAGTTCTTC,CATSRAASGPHNEQFF
TRBV20-1,NA,NA,TRBJ2-2,TGCAGTGCTAGAACCCGGGGTGGCACCGGGGAGCTGTTTTTT,CSARTRGGTGELFF
TRBV24-1,NA,few,TRBJ2-1,TGTGCCACCGGAGGAGGGAATGAGCAGTTCTTC,CATGGGNEQFF
TRBV29-1,TRBD1,NA,TRBJ2-1,TGCAGCGTTGAACAAGGGGGCGGTGGATTGGATGAGCAGTTCTTC,CSVEQGGGGLDEQFF
TRBV18,NA,NA,TRBJ2-1,TGTGCCAGCTCACCAACGGAGCAGCCCTACAATGAGCAGTTCTTC,CASSPTEQPYNEQFF
TRBV6-5,TRBD1,NA,TRBJ2-2,TGTGCCAGCAGCTACTACAGGGGGGTGGAGCTGTTTTTT,CASSYYRGVELFF
TRBV28,NA,NA,TRBJ2-7,TGTGCCAGCAGCCCCGACCGCTTGGACGAGCAGTACTTC,CASSPDRLDEQYF
TRBV5-6,TRBD2,few,TRBJ2-1,TGTGCCAGCAGCTTCCAACTAGCGGGGGACTACAATGAGCAGTTCTTC,CASSFQLAGDYNEQFF
TRBV5-1,TRBD1,few,TRBJ2-2,TGCGCCAGCGGACAGGGAAGCAAGAACACCGGGGAGCTGTTTTTT,CASGQGSKNTGELFF
TRBV20-1,TRBD1,NA,TRBJ2-1,TGCAGTGCTACCATCCCCGGGCCAGGGGGTTCCTACAATGAGCAGTTCTTC,CSATIPGPGGSYNEQFF
TRBV2,TRBD2,NA,TRBJ2-3,TGTGCCAGCAGTGATCGTATTAGCGGGGGGGCAGATACGCAGTATTTT,CASSDRISGGADTQYF
TRBV6-5,NA,once,TRBJ1-4,TGTGCCAGCAGTTACTCTGGGTCGCGCCAGGAAAAACTGTTTTTT,CASSYSGSRQEKLFF
TRBV12-3/TRBV12-4,NA,NA,TRBJ2-5,TGTGCCAGCAGTTCGGGTCTTATAGCGTCTAGGGGGCAAGAGACCCAGTACTTC,CASSSGLIASRGQETQYF
TRBV12-3/TRBV12-4,NA,few,TRBJ2-4,TGTGCCAGCAGTTTCCTAAGCGTGAACATTCAGTACTTC,CASSFLSVNIQYF
TRBV5-1,NA,NA,TRBJ2-3,TGCGCCAGCAGCTTGGGGGGCGACTCAGGCACAGATACGCAGTATTTT,CASSLGGDSGTDTQYF
TRBV20-1,NA,few,TRBJ2-1,TGCAGTGCTAGACGTGTTTGGGAGCAGTTCTTC,CSARRVWEQFF
TRBV6-1,NA,few,TRBJ2-5,TGTGCCAGCAGTGAATCGAGGCTTGGAAAGACCCAGTACTTC,CASSESRLGKTQYF
TRBV7-2,NA,few,TRBJ1-5,TGTGCCAGCAGCTTAGGCAGGTTCAATCAGCCCCAGCATTTT,CASSLGRFNQPQHF
TRBV5-1,TRBD2,NA,TRBJ2-5,TGCGCCAGCAGCTTGGGTCTAGCGGGGGACCTGTACCAAGAGACCCAGTACTTC,CASSLGLAGDLYQETQYF
TRBV10-1,NA,few,TRBJ2-5,TGCGCCAGCAGTGAGTACCGTCAAGAGACCCAGTACTTC,CASSEYRQETQYF
TRBV28,TRBD1,NA,TRBJ2-2,TGTGCCAGCAGTTTACTCGGACAGGCCACCGGGGAGCTGTTTTTT,CASSLLGQATGELFF
TRBV3-1,NA,few,TRBJ2-2,TGTGCCAGCAGCCATATAAATGACGGGGAGCTGTTTTTT,CASSHINDGELFF
TRBV4-2,TRBD1,few,TRBJ2-3,TGTGCCAGCAGCGGACAGGGGAGTCGGAATACGCAGTATTTT,CASSGQGSRNTQYF
TRBV2,NA,few,TRBJ1-2,TGTGCCAGCTGGGCATTTCGGTTGCCAGGCTACACCTTC,CASWAFRLPGYTF
TRBV6-1,NA,few,TRBJ2-3,TGTGCCAGCAGGTGCCTCTGGAGGTGCGAGAGCACAGATACGCAGTATTTT,CASRCLWRCESTDTQYF
TRBV7-8,TRBD1,NA,TRBJ2-3,TGTGCCAGCAGCCCCCGGGACAGACACACAGATACGCAGTATTTT,CASSPRDRHTDTQYF
TRBV10-3,TRBD2,NA,TRBJ2-3,TGTGCCATCAGTGAGCGGGGGGGCGCAGATACGCAGTATTTT,CAISERGGADTQYF
TRBV12-3/TRBV12-4,NA,few,TRBJ1-5,TGTGCCAGCAGTTTAGGTTCAGATTTTAGCAATCAGCCCCAGCATTTT,CASSLGSDFSNQPQHF
TRBV18,TRBD1,NA,TRBJ2-1,TGTGCCAGTTCAGGGGGATGGGAGAGCTCCTACAATGAGCAGTTCTTC,CASSGGWESSYNEQFF
TRBV12-3/TRBV12-4,NA,few,TRBJ2-1,TGTGCCAGCAGTTCACAGGTTTGGTCCTACAATGAGCAGTTCTTC,CASSSQVWSYNEQFF
TRBV12-3/TRBV12-4,TRBD1,many,TRBJ1-5,TGTGCCAGCAGTCCAACCGGGACAGCAAATCAGCCCCAGCATTTT,CASSPTGTANQPQHF
TRBV20-1,NA,few,TRBJ2-3,TGCAGTGCTATGCCTTTCGGCACCTACACAGATACGCAGTATTTT,CSAMPFGTYTDTQYF
TRBV15,TRBD1,NA,TRBJ2-1,TGTGCCACCAGCAACAGACGTCCGGGACAGGGACCGCAGTTCTTC,CATSNRRPGQGPQFF
TRBV20-1,TRBD2,few,TRBJ2-1,TGCAGTGCTGGGACTAGGGCCAATGAGCAGTTCTTC,CSAGTRANEQFF
TRBV23-1,NA,few,TRBJ1-5,TGCGCCAGCAGTCACCCTGGGACATTGAATAGCAATCAGCCCCAGCATTTT,CASSHPGTLNSNQPQHF
TRBV25-1,NA,few,TRBJ1-1,TGTGCCAGCGGTCGGGGCAGTTTCACGGAAGCTTTCTTT,CASGRGSFTEAFF
TRBV5-5,NA,few,TRBJ2-1,TGTGCCAGCAGCCTAACCGCGGGGACCTTCTACAATGAGCAGTTCTTC,CASSLTAGTFYNEQFF
TRBV18,TRBD1,NA,TRBJ2-1,TGTGCCAGCTCACCACCGGCAGGGACAGGGACGGATCTCTACAATGAGCAGTTCTTC,CASSPPAGTGTDLYNEQFF